The present entry profiles one T cell receptor beta chain with its context. One junction end disagrees with the germline gene, perhaps due to a read error. Genomic DNA acted as the template from which TCR beta VDJ combination and CDR3 sequence profiling were carried out. In TCRdb, the reads were re-called with MiXCR into one record per CDR3 protein. The table includes around 250,000 distinct CDR3 sequences, 82% detected once. Germline-derived CDR1 and CDR2 are SGHVS and FQNEAQ. The CDR3 consists of 15 residues. Patients selected for sequencing had displayed CD8+CD57+ cell expansion by flow cytometry. This entry belongs to a study of CD8+CD57+ T cells in acquired aplastic anemia.

The sequence was obtained from a human donor with aplastic anemia. The chain recombines TRBV7-8 with TRBJ2-1; no reliable D call. Sequenced sample: sorted CD4+, CD8+, or CD8+CD57+ T cells (not recorded which) from PBMCs. Here the CDR3 reads CASSVARSSDTEQFF. The CDR3 coding sequence is TGTGCCAGCAGCGTAGCCCGAAGCTCCGATACTGAGCAGTTCTTC.